This TCR beta chain is from a study of T cell changes during pregnancy in multiple sclerosis (dated by TCRdb to the late 2010s). A note on the overall study: The study looked at changes in the T cell repertoire across pregnancy in women with multiple sclerosis.

CDR1 is given as SQVTM and CDR2 as ANQGSEA, both from the germline V gene. Compared with germline, V lacks 3 bases and J lacks 0 bases; bases without a gene match: 1. Reading from cysteine to phenylalanine, the CDR3 counts 13 amino acids. Just the 39-base CDR3 DNA is kept, in frame starting at base 1. Library preparation used the immunoSEQ multiplex PCR assay. Imported from immuneACCESS, the table was reduced by TCRdb to in-frame sequences with V and J called. These copies leave out some clones; in studies compared against another copy, an unresolved V gene accounts for under half, and the cause of the remainder is not known. Recorded for this sample are about 55,000 clones; approximately 94% of them occurred a single time. About 3.5% of the sample lies in the top ten. Turning to this clone: Its cognate antigen has yet to be identified. The input lacks base qualities; no much larger clone sits a single base away.

This receptor was taken from a female donor with multiple sclerosis, enrolled in a pregnancy study. Recombination linked TRBV29-1 to TRBJ2-7; the central 8 bases match TRBD2. The sequences come from CD8+ T cells from peripheral blood mononuclear cells, collected in the third trimester of pregnancy. The nucleotide sequence reads as follows: TGCAGCGTTGAGCTAGCGGGCTCCTACGAGCAGTACTTC. Its translation reads: CSVELAGSYEQYF.